The text below deals with one T cell receptor beta chain. Its antigen is not known. This specimen belongs to a study of Graves' ophthalmopathy and Graves' hyperthyroidism. RNA transcripts served as template for amplifying TCR beta CDR3 sequences. HTBI primers primed a first-round RT-PCR, and a second-round multiplex PCR followed. MiXCR, applied by TCRdb to the multiplex PCR reads, yields one record per CDR3 protein. Counted here are 200,000 to 250,000 distinct CDR3 sequences, roughly a fifth occurring once; the ten biggest clones make up roughly 39%. CDR3 length: 16 amino acids. V lost 2 bases, J lost 5 bases, and 10 bases stayed unmatched. Germline V gene sequence: CDR1 MGHDK, CDR2 SYGVNS. Whole-study results and caveats: In blood, most expanded thyroid clonotypes above 0.001 frequency were also detected. With a specificity of 72.22% and a sensitivity of about 71%, the model predicted ophthalmopathy progression.

The gene calls are TRBV25-1 and TRBJ2-5, with 8 bases fitting TRBD2. Sequenced: peripheral blood. The sequence came from a woman aged 45 to 65 with Graves' ophthalmopathy. Here the CDR3 reads CASSEGKTSGQETQYF. DNA for the CDR3: TGTGCCAGCAGTGAAGGGAAAACTAGCGGCCAGGAGACCCAGTACTTC.